Shown below are 20 T cell receptor beta chains from a single sample sequenced in a study of low-dose radiotherapy and immunotherapy resistance in tumors. As to time point: before trial treatment. TRAV- and TRBV-specific primers primed first-strand cDNA, covering alpha and beta chains. Amplification of TCRs used a constant-region primer and V-primer adapter for 20 PCR cycles. TCRdb itself ran the reads through MiXCR, one entry per CDR3 protein. The top ten hold around 6.3% of the sample, which has about 82,000 distinct CDR3 sequences, over 15% seen once. Sequencing was performed on PBMCs, taken before treatment. These receptors were collected from a male donor with prostate cancer.

The chain combines TRBV15 with TRBJ1-2, with a weak D call TRBD1 (6 bases). This CDR3 is 16 amino acids long. The germline V and J ends were trimmed by 1 base and 7 bases, with 19 bases remaining between them. CDR1 and CDR2 from the germline V gene are LNHNV and YYDKDF (reference sequence). The CDR3 DNA is TGTGCCACCAGCAGAGGCGGACAGTCGGTGGGGAGTGGCTACACCTTC. Amino acid sequence: CATSRGGQSVGSGYTF.

This clonotype was detected ten times or more. The chain employs TRBV2 and TRBJ1-1; maybe TRBD1 (5 bases). CDR3 length equals 17 residues. V was clipped by 2 bases and J by 4 bases, with 20 bases between them. Germline values: CDR1 SNHLY, CDR2 FYNNEI. Written as DNA, the CDR3 is TGTGCCAGCAGTGAAACAGGAGGGAGGCATACTACCACTGAAGCTTTCTTT. It codes for CASSETGGRHTTTEAFF.

This clonotype showed up many times. This chain uses TRBV5-4 with TRBJ2-6; possibly TRBD2 for D (7 bases). The V and J ends lost 7 bases and 2 bases respectively, with 16 bases between them. The CDR3 is 16 residues long. The germline V gene encodes CDR1 SGHNT and CDR2 YYREEE (reference sequence). The CDR3 DNA sequence: TGTGCCAGCGGGAGGGGGGTACAAGCTGGGGCCAACGTCCTGACTTTC. Translation: CASGRGVQAGANVLTF.

J is TRBJ2-5 and V is TRBV29-1, with 9 positions matching TRBD2. Germline V gives CDR1 SQVTM, CDR2 ANQGSEA. The CDR3 sequence is 16 residues long. V dropped 4 bases and J dropped 5; count of bases not matched to a gene: 14. This chain's CDR3 is CSVVSASGIIGETQYF. The CDR3 DNA follows: TGCAGCGTTGTTTCGGCTAGCGGGATAATTGGGGAGACCCAGTACTTC.

Only a few counts were recorded for this clonotype. The genes are TRBV4-1 and TRBJ2-1; 11 positions match TRBD2. The CDR3 runs 15 residues. J gave up 4 bases and V 5 bases, and 4 bases lay outside the gene matches. Per germline, CDR1 MGHRA and CDR2 YSYEKL. The CDR3 sequence: CASSTGLAVYNEQFF. As DNA, the CDR3 is TGCGCCAGCAGCACGGGACTAGCGGTTTACAATGAGCAGTTCTTC.

This clonotype was seen many times. The chain carries TRBV29-1 and TRBJ1-2, with TRBD1 matching 10 bases. CDR1 SQVTM and CDR2 ANQGSEA come from the germline V gene. The trim removed 6 bases at V and 7 bases at J, leaving 5 bases unmatched. The CDR3 runs 12 residues. In nucleotides, the CDR3 is TGCAGCGTGCAGGGACAGGGGATTGGCTACACCTTC. The encoded protein is CSVQGQGIGYTF.

This clonotype was picked up many times. The chain has TRBV7-9 and TRBJ2-2, with D maybe TRBD1 (5 bases). CDR1 SEHNR and CDR2 FQNEAQ come from the germline V gene (reference sequence). The V gene lost 3 bases and the J gene lost 4 bases, with 12 bases spanning the gap. The CDR3 loop spans 15 amino acids. CDR3 protein: CASSFADSGTGELFF. CDR3 coding DNA: TGTGCCAGCAGCTTCGCAGACAGTGGCACCGGGGAGCTGTTTTTT.

This clonotype was counted many times. The rearrangement links TRBV15 to TRBJ2-1; D tentatively reads TRBD1 or TRBD2 (6 bases each). V lost 5 bases and J 0 bases, leaving 14 bases between the germline ends. The germline CDR1 and CDR2 sequences are LNHNV and YYDKDF (reference sequence). This CDR3 spans 16 amino acids. The CDR3 DNA reads as TGTGCCACCAGCTTTAGCGGAGGGGGCTCCTACAATGAGCAGTTCTTC. Protein product: CATSFSGGGSYNEQFF.

This clonotype was detected many times. This chain uses TRBV5-1 with TRBJ1-1; D uncertain. Trimming took 6 bases from V and 1 from J, leaving 7 bases between them. The CDR3 runs 12 residues. Germline V gene sequence: CDR1 SGHRS, CDR2 YFSETQ. CDR3 in DNA: TGCGCCAGCACGGCCGGGAACACTGAAGCTTTCTTT. This translates into CASTAGNTEAFF.

This clonotype has a count of ten or more. The rearrangement uses TRBV4-1 and TRBJ2-1; 7 nucleotides align to TRBD2. The trim removed 0 bases at V and 5 bases at J, leaving 4 bases unmatched. CDR3 size: 15 residues. Germline lookup yields CDR1 MGHRA and CDR2 YSYEKL. CDR3 sequence: CASSQEGGSHNEQFF. The CDR3 DNA reads as TGCGCCAGCAGCCAAGAGGGGGGGTCTCACAATGAGCAGTTCTTC.

At least ten counts were recorded for this clonotype. The genes are TRBV14 and TRBJ2-7; maybe TRBD1 (5 bases). The ends were cut back, 0 bases at V and 6 bases at J, with 12 bases in the middle. CDR1 is SGHDN, CDR2 FVKESK, per germline. The CDR3 contains 14 residues. Here the CDR3 DNA reads TGTGCCAGCAGCCAAGATCTACCAACAGGCGAGCAGTACTTC. It codes for CASSQDLPTGEQYF.

This clonotype appeared many times. V usage is TRBV29-1 and J usage is TRBJ2-1; 8 positions match TRBD2. The CDR3 is 12 amino acids. The V gene end was trimmed by 6 bases and the J gene end by 9 bases; junction bases not matched to a gene: 7. The germline V gene encodes CDR1 SQVTM and CDR2 ANQGSEA. CDR3 sequence: CSVDGGAREQFF. The CDR3 coding sequence is TGCAGCGTGGACGGGGGGGCGCGTGAGCAGTTCTTC.

There are many counts of this clonotype. The CDR3 DNA is TGTGCCAGTAGTATCGCTCAGGGTTGGGGATACCAAGAGACCCAGTACTTC. Translated: CASSIAQGWGYQETQYF. The rearrangement joins TRBV19 to TRBJ2-5; D perhaps matches TRBD1 (5 bases). Germline CDR1 LNHDA, CDR2 SQIVND (reference sequence). The V gene lost 3 bases and the J gene lost 0 bases, with 17 bases spanning the gap. This CDR3 is built from 17 residues.

This clonotype was found many times. The chain links TRBV4-1 to TRBJ1-5, with unresolved D. The CDR3 extends over 12 amino acids. V lost 0 bases, J lost 9 bases, and 6 bases lay in between. Germline V gives CDR1 MGHRA, CDR2 YSYEKL. Here the CDR3 reads CASSQDEGPQHF. DNA of the CDR3: TGCGCCAGCAGCCAAGATGAAGGGCCCCAGCATTTT.

This clonotype was seen ten or more times. The chain joins TRBV30 to TRBJ1-2, with 10 bases aligning to TRBD1. The CDR3 consists of 13 residues. Germline trimming cut 6 bases from V and 7 bases from J; bases unmatched to any gene: 8. The germline V gene has CDR1 GTSNPN and CDR2 SVGIG (reference sequence). DNA of the CDR3: TGTGCCTGCCAAGGACAGGGGGGTTCTGGCTACACCTTC. This codes for CACQGQGGSGYTF.

This clonotype was detected ten times or more. The gene calls are TRBV14 and TRBJ2-5; 11 bases map to TRBD2. The germline gives CDR1 SGHDN, CDR2 FVKESK. V dropped 2 bases and J dropped 8; count of bases not matched to a gene: 7. The CDR3 sequence is 15 residues long. The CDR3 DNA is TGTGCCAGCAGCCAAACTAGCGGGAGTTTTGAAACCCAGTACTTC. Encoded protein: CASSQTSGSFETQYF.

This clonotype has a count of ten or more. V usage is TRBV20-1 and J usage is TRBJ2-1; D remains unclear. The CDR3 length is 13 residues. Germline values: CDR1 DFQATT, CDR2 SNEGSKA (reference sequence). V lost 6 bases to trimming and J lost 10 bases, with 19 bases between them. The CDR3 sequence: CSAGAPNGREQFF. The CDR3 DNA sequence: TGCAGTGCCGGAGCACCTAACGGAAGGGAGCAGTTCTTC.

This clonotype appeared many times. V usage is TRBV6-4 and J usage is TRBJ2-6; D possibly uses TRBD1 or TRBD2 (5 bases each). The ends were cut back, 3 bases at V and 2 bases at J, with 5 bases in the middle. The CDR3 extends over 14 amino acids. Per the germline V gene, CDR1 is MRHNA and CDR2 is SNTAGT. CDR3 coding DNA: TGTGCCAGCAGTGAGGGGGCTGGGGCCAACGTCCTGACTTTC. Its translation is CASSEGAGANVLTF.

The V call is TRBV5-1, the J call TRBJ2-3; 9 bases match TRBD1. After removal of 0 bases from V and 5 bases from J, the junction contained 4 bases not matched to a gene. Germline-derived CDR1 and CDR2 are SGHRS and YFSETQ. This CDR3 region has 15 residues. The DNA for the CDR3 is TGCGCCAGCAGCTTGGGGGACAGGGAATTAGATACGCAGTATTTT. It specifies CASSLGDRELDTQYF. Looking up the rest from reference TRBV5-1 and TRBJ2-3 gives the full variable domain: KAGVTQTPRYLIKTRGQQVTLSCSPISGHRSVSWYQQTPGQGLQFLFEYFSETQRNKGNFPGRFSGRQFSNSRSEMNVSTLELGDSALYLCASSLGDRELDTQYFGPGTRLTVL.

The sample holds many counts of this clonotype. The chain couples TRBV5-4 to TRBJ2-3, with unresolved D. Trimming took 0 bases from V and 5 from J, leaving 4 bases between them. The length of the CDR3 is 12 residues. Germline CDR1 SGHNT, CDR2 YYREEE (reference sequence). CDR3 sequence reads: CASSLDQDTQYF. For the CDR3, the DNA is TGTGCCAGCAGCTTGGACCAAGATACGCAGTATTTT.